This T cell receptor (beta chain) was obtained from a study of post-analysis software for immune sequencing data. General study results and limits: TRBV5-6, TRBV5-1 and TRBV20-1 were among several TRBV segments more frequent in patients than controls. Diversity measured as normalized Chao1 was significantly lower in multiple sclerosis patients than in controls.

As for this clonotype: What it binds is unknown.

Germline-derived CDR1 and CDR2 are SGHDT and YYEEEE. The junction had 2 bases not matched to a gene; V was cut back by 2 bases and J by 6 bases. The CDR3 runs to 13 residues. Unique molecular identifiers were present in the TCR beta cDNA libraries. Input populations of roughly 0.85 to 11 million T cells gave rise to a few hundred thousand cDNA molecules. Each CDR3 protein gets one entry after TCRdb re-called the PCR reads with MiXCR. The repertoire holds some 690,000 distinct CDR3 sequences, 30% seen once, with around 0.56% in the top ten. The source is a girl under 18 with multiple sclerosis. The chain employs TRBV5-6 and TRBJ2-1; 7 nucleotides match TRBD1. Sequenced input: blood. CDR3 DNA sequence: TGTGCCAGCAGCTTCCCAGGGGGCAATGAGCAGTTCTTC. This sequence encodes CASSFPGGNEQFF.